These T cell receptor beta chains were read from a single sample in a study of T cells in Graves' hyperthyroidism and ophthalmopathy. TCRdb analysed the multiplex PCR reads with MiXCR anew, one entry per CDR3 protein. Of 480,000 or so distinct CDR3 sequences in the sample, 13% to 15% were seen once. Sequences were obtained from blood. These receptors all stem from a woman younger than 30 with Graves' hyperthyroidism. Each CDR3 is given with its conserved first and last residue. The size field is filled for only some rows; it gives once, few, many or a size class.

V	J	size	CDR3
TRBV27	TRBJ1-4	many	CASSLVHGANEKLFF
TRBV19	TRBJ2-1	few	CASRLAGVRNEQFF
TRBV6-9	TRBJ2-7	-	CASSYFNRGNHEQYF
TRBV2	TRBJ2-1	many	CASRVHDRGLDNEQFF
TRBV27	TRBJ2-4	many	CASSQGTLAKNIQYF
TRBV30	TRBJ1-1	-	CAWSVAGMNTEAFF
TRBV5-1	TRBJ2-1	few	CASRGEYEQFF
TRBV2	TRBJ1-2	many	CASVRGGGGGNYGYTF
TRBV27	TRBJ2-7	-	CASSFGRDHYEQYF
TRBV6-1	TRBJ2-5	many	CASSEVGGSQETQYF
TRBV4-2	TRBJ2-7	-	CASSPRGPPEQYF
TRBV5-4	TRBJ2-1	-	CASSSPGTSGRAGDEQFF
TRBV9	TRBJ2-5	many	CASTKWRETQYF
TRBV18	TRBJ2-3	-	CASSPPASGNTDTQYF
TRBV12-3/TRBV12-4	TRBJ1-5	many	CASLFNPGQGVGNQPQHF
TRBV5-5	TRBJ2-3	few	CASRPGVVNTDTQYF
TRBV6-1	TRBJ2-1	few	CASSPGSGRAHNEQFF
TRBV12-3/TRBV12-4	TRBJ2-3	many	CASTRGGRATDTQYF
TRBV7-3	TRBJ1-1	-	CASSSVQRNPTEAFF
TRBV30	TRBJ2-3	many	CAWSRLAGPTDTQYF
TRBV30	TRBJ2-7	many	CAWSVGGYEQYF
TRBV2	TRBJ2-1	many	CASRRGTGGSNEQFF
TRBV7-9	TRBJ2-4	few	CASSLRDLAGAKNIQYF
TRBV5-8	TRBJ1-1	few	CASSLFRGEWAFF
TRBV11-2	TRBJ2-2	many	CASSPTGTTNTGELFF
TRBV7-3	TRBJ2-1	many	CASSPNRGDNRNNEQFF
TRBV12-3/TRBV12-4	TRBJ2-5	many	CASSLPGTQETQYF
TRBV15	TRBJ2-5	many	CATATSGRQETQYF